One and the same sample provided the 3 T cell receptor beta chains below, sequenced in a study of identical twins. TCRdb reanalysed the 5' RACE reads using MiXCR and keeps one entry per CDR3 protein. Among 550,000 to 700,000 distinct CDR3 sequences listed, less than 25% were seen once. The same data also went into a second study, on T cells expressing NK-cell markers.

What was sequenced was PBMCs. These receptor sequences come from a woman aged 18 to 35 in good health.

The chain is built from TRBV29-1 and TRBJ2-3; D remains unclear. V dropped 6 bases and J dropped 6 bases, with 10 bases sitting between them. The V gene's germline CDR1 is SQVTM and CDR2 ANQGSEA. This CDR3 has 11 residues. CDR3 sequence: CSVDQTDTQYF. Written as DNA, the CDR3 is TGCAGCGTGGACCAAACGGATACGCAGTATTTT.

With respect to this clonotype: A read error may account for a junction end that differs from germline. The chain uses TRBV4-2 and TRBJ2-1, with a weak D call TRBD1 (6 bases). Germline-derived CDR1 and CDR2 are LGHNA and YNFKEQ. The CDR3 totals 17 residues. The CDR3 here is CAISPGGLRSSYNEQFF. CDR3 coding DNA: TGTGCCATCAGCCCTGGGGGCCTCCGGAGCTCCTACAATGAGCAGTTCTTC.

This chain uses TRBV6-2 or TRBV6-3 with TRBJ2-4, with unresolved D. Trimming removed 5 bases at V and 1 base at J, with 6 bases between. This CDR3 contains 13 residues. Germline-derived CDR1 and CDR2 are MNHEY and SVGEGT. Written as DNA, the CDR3 is TGTGCCAGCAGTCCAGCGGCCAAAAACATTCAGTACTTC. This codes for CASSPAAKNIQYF.